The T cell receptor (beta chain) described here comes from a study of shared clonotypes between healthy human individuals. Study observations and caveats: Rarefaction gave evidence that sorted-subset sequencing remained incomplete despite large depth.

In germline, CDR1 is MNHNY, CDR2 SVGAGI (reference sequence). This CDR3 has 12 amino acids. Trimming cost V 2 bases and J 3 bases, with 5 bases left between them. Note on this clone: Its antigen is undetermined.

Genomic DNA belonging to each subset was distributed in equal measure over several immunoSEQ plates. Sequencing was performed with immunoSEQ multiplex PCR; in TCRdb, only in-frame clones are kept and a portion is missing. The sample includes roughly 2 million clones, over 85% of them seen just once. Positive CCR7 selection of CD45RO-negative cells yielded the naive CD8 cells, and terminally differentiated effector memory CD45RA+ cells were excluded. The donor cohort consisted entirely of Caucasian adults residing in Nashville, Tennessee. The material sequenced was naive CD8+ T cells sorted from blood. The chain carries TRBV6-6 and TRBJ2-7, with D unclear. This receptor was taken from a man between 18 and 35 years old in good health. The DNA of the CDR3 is TGTGCCAGCAGTTACAATTTCTACGAGCAGTACTTC. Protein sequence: CASSYNFYEQYF.